One sample yielded the 22 T cell receptor beta chains listed below, sequenced in a study of early T cells in non-severe SARS-CoV-2 infection. A single record per CDR3 protein comes from TCRdb applying MiXCR to the 5' RACE reads. The sample has 62,000 or so distinct CDR3 sequences; more than 9% are singletons. The sequencing input was whole blood. These receptors came from an adult who was a healthcare worker with PCR-confirmed SARS-CoV-2 infection or an uninfected control (not recorded which).

V is TRBV3-1 and J is TRBJ1-5; a weak D match, TRBD1 (5 bases). The V end lost 3 bases, the J end lost 1 base, and 7 bases lay between the germline ends. This CDR3 is built from 14 residues. CDR1 and CDR2 (germline): LGHDT, YNNKEL (reference sequence). In DNA form, the CDR3 reads TGTGCCAGCAGCCAGGCAGGGAGCAATCAGCCCCAGCATTTT. The encoded protein is CASSQAGSNQPQHF.

Concerning this clonotype: The junction departs from germline at one end; a sequencing error may be responsible. This chain links TRBV30 with TRBJ2-3; maybe TRBD1 (5 bases). Germline CDR1 and CDR2: GTSNPN and SVGIG (reference sequence). CDR3 length: 11 residues. The CDR3 spells CVWGSTDTQYF. For the CDR3, the DNA is TGTGTCTGGGGCAGCACAGATACGCAGTATTTT.

This chain joins TRBV7-2 and TRBJ2-3; D uncertain. The CDR3 runs 15 residues. Per germline, CDR1 SGHTA and CDR2 FQGNSA. V lost 6 bases and J 4 bases, leaving 17 bases between the germline ends. The CDR3 DNA is TGTGCCAGCAGGGGTACTAAGGGCGGTCCAGATACGCAGTATTTT. It is translated as CASRGTKGGPDTQYF. Full variable domain (missing parts from reference TRBV7-2 and TRBJ2-3): GAGVSQSPSNKVTEKGKDVELRCDPISGHTALYWYRQSLGQGLEFLIYFQGNSAPDKSGLPSDRFSAERTGGSVSTLTIQRTQQEDSAVYLCASRGTKGGPDTQYFGPGTRLTVL.

J is TRBJ1-2 and V is TRBV11-2; TRBD1 aligns across 10 bases. Unmatched junction bases numbered 7, after V lost 4 bases and J lost 5 bases. Per germline, CDR1 SGHAT and CDR2 FQNNGV. This CDR3 contains 15 residues. The CDR3 is CASSSRQGAGYGYTF. The CDR3 DNA reads as TGTGCCAGCAGCTCTCGACAGGGGGCTGGTTATGGCTACACCTTC.

The sample holds many counts of this clonotype. The V call is TRBV18, the J call TRBJ1-3; tentative D call: TRBD1 (6 bases). The CDR3 is made up of 16 amino acids. V was clipped by 5 bases and J by 8 bases, with 22 bases between them. Germline CDR1 KGHSH, CDR2 LQKENI. This chain's CDR3 is CASSTRSTNWGHTIYF. DNA for the CDR3: TGTGCCAGCTCAACCCGATCGACAAATTGGGGGCACACCATATATTTT.

The rearrangement uses TRBV20-1 and TRBJ2-5; tentative D call: TRBD1 (5 bases). The V and J ends lost 6 bases and 3 bases respectively, with 17 bases between them. Germline CDR1 reads DFQATT; CDR2 reads SNEGSKA (reference sequence). The CDR3 is 14 residues long. The CDR3: CSAGRVVLKETQYF. DNA of the CDR3: TGCAGTGCAGGCAGGGTCGTACTGAAAGAGACCCAGTACTTC.

In this sample, this clonotype turned up many times. The chain carries TRBV3-1 and TRBJ1-2, with TRBD1 matching 9 bases. Trimming took 1 base from V and 0 from J; bases not matched to a gene: 3. This CDR3 comprises 16 residues. CDR1 is LGHDT, CDR2 YNNKEL, per germline (reference sequence). CDR3 nucleotides: TGTGCCAGCAGCCAAGCACGACAGGGGGCTAACTATGGCTACACCTTC. This sequence encodes CASSQARQGANYGYTF.

In its sample, this clonotype was seen many times. CDR3 in DNA: TGTGCCAGCAGCTTATTGACAGGGTCCGAGCAGTACGTC. Protein: CASSLLTGSEQYV. The chain combines TRBV7-9 with TRBJ2-7; 7 nucleotides align to TRBD1. After removal of 2 bases from V and 6 bases from J, the junction contained 4 bases not matched to a gene. CDR1 and CDR2 (germline): SEHNR, FQNEAQ (reference sequence). The CDR3 sequence is 13 residues long.

This rearrangement joins TRBV10-3 to TRBJ1-2, with no clear D. V was cut by 7 bases and J by 0 bases, with 15 bases left in between. The V gene's germline CDR1 is ENHRY and CDR2 SYGVKD. The CDR3 runs 15 residues. The CDR3 sequence is CAITFDGFANYGYTF. The DNA of the CDR3 is TGTGCCATCACTTTTGACGGATTCGCTAACTATGGCTACACCTTC.

The gene calls are TRBV9 and TRBJ1-2, with D possibly being TRBD1 (6 bases). Looked up from germline, CDR1 is SGDLS and CDR2 is YYNGEE. V was clipped by 3 bases and J by 3 bases, with 21 bases between them. This CDR3 is 17 amino acids long. The CDR3 DNA reads as TGTGCCAGCAGCGCTGACGGAGGACAGAAAGTTTACTATGGCTACACCTTC. As protein: CASSADGGQKVYYGYTF.

This clonotype occurred many times. The rearrangement links TRBV12-3 or TRBV12-4 to TRBJ2-3, with TRBD2 matching 7 bases. This CDR3 has 14 residues. The V gene end was trimmed by 5 bases and the J gene end by 7 bases; junction bases not matched to a gene: 9. The CDR3 sequence: CASSERGLINTQYF. The DNA of the CDR3 is TGTGCCAGCAGTGAGCGGGGCCTGATAAATACGCAGTATTTT.

This clonotype was counted at least ten times. This chain links TRBV10-3 with TRBJ2-3, with 7 bases that match TRBD2. Unmatched junction bases numbered 3, after V lost 2 bases and J lost 4 bases. The CDR3 runs to 14 residues. Germline CDR1 is ENHRY and CDR2 is SYGVKD. The CDR3: CAISEGLVADTQYF. In DNA, the CDR3 is TGTGCCATCAGTGAGGGACTAGTCGCAGATACGCAGTATTTT.

This clonotype came up once. J is TRBJ2-2 and V is TRBV12-3 or TRBV12-4; 8 positions agree with TRBD2. The CDR3 has 17 residues. Trimming at V came to 7 bases and at J to 0 bases, leaving 10 bases not matched to a gene. Written as DNA, the CDR3 is TGTGCCAGCACCACCATCCCCGGGGGGGCGAACACCGGGGAGCTGTTTTTT. This encodes CASTTIPGGANTGELFF.

This clonotype was found a few times. The rearrangement links TRBV12-3 or TRBV12-4 to TRBJ1-1; maybe TRBD1 (6 bases). Trimming removed 7 bases at V and 2 bases at J, with 17 bases between. The CDR3 spans 15 residues. CDR3: CASTPRRGANTEAFF. DNA of the CDR3: TGTGCCAGCACCCCCCGGCGGGGGGCAAACACTGAAGCTTTCTTT.

CDR3 sequence: CASSESRPGTQPQHF. Written as DNA, the CDR3 is TGTGCCAGCAGTGAATCCCGGCCAGGGACTCAGCCCCAGCATTTT. The rearrangement links TRBV2 to TRBJ1-5, with D possibly TRBD1 on 5 matching bases. V was pared by 2 bases and J by 6 bases, with 14 bases between. Germline V gives CDR1 SNHLY, CDR2 FYNNEI. CDR3 length: 15 amino acids.

This clonotype was observed many times. V gene TRBV11-2 combines with J gene TRBJ2-7; D remains unclear. Trimming pared 1 base from V and 2 bases from J, leaving 9 bases between. Germline values: CDR1 SGHAT, CDR2 FQNNGV. The CDR3 is 14 residues long. The CDR3 protein is CASSLAPGAYEQYV. CDR3 nucleotide sequence: TGTGCCAGCAGCTTAGCCCCAGGCGCCTACGAGCAGTACGTC.

This clonotype has more than one count but fewer than ten. This chain uses TRBV27 with TRBJ2-1; the match to TRBD2 covers 10 bases. V was pared by 7 bases and J by 8 bases, with 17 bases of the junction left unmatched. CDR1 is MNHEY, CDR2 SMNVEV, per germline (reference sequence). CDR3 length: 17 residues. CDR3 protein: CASNKVETSGFLDEQFF. The CDR3 DNA reads TGTGCCAGCAACAAGGTGGAGACTAGCGGGTTTTTGGATGAGCAGTTCTTC.

This rearrangement joins TRBV6-1 to TRBJ1-4, with D possibly being TRBD1 (5 bases). Trimming left V 4 bases short and J 4 bases short, with 10 bases between. Germline V gene lookup returns CDR1 MNHNS and CDR2 SASEGT. The CDR3 totals 14 residues. CDR3 loop: CASSGSTVNEKLFF. CDR3 sequence (DNA): TGTGCCAGCAGTGGATCGACAGTTAATGAAAAACTGTTTTTT.

This clonotype was picked up a small number of times. V gene TRBV12-5 combines with J gene TRBJ2-5; D might be TRBD1 (5 bases). This CDR3 has 12 amino acids. Germline V lookup: CDR1 LGHNT, CDR2 FRNRAP. Between the trimmed V and J ends, which lost 8 bases and 2 bases, there was a span of 9 bases. The CDR3 loop reads CASQGPQETQYF. The CDR3 bases are TGTGCTAGTCAGGGTCCTCAAGAGACCCAGTACTTC.

This clonotype was observed a few times. J is TRBJ2-5 and V is TRBV7-8; TRBD2 aligns across 9 bases. CDR1 is SGHVS and CDR2 is FQNEAQ in the germline V gene. The CDR3 is 14 residues long. J was trimmed by 6 bases and V by 1 base; bases with no gene match: 3. In DNA form, the CDR3 reads TGTGCCAGCAGCTTAGAAGGGACTAGCAAGACCCAGTACTTC. This encodes CASSLEGTSKTQYF.

V is TRBV7-3 and J is TRBJ2-5; D gene uncertain. The CDR3 length is 15 residues. The V end was cut by 2 bases, the J end by 2 bases, with 12 bases between. CDR1 and CDR2 from the germline V gene are SGHTA and FQGTGA. The CDR3 is CASSLGQALQETQYF. The CDR3 bases are TGTGCCAGCAGCTTAGGTCAGGCGCTACAAGAGACCCAGTACTTC.

The gene calls are TRBV2 and TRBJ2-7; D not resolved. The V end lost 3 bases, the J end lost 0 bases, and 12 bases lay between the germline ends. Germline CDR1 reads SNHLY; CDR2 reads FYNNEI. CDR3 length: 15 amino acids. CDR3 bases: TGTGCCAGCAGTGATAAGTCTAGTGGCTCCTACGAGCAGTACGTC. Translation gives CASSDKSSGSYEQYV.